This T cell receptor (beta chain) was retrieved from a study of cytomegalovirus exposure and HLA in healthy donors. 60 Vbeta and 13 Jbeta primers were used in PCR. Here immunoSEQ multiplex PCR was the method, and the copy in TCRdb shows in-frame clones only, minus some. The sample records just over 150,000 clones, 65% to 90% being singletons. This clonotype originated in a woman between 50 and 59 years old in good health and CMV-seropositive. Sample: PBMCs.

The CDR3 loop reads CASSIGQGIYEQYF. As DNA, the CDR3 is TGTGCCAGTAGTATCGGGCAGGGTATTTACGAGCAGTACTTC. V is TRBV19 and J is TRBJ2-7, with D perhaps TRBD1 (5 bases). V dropped 3 bases and J dropped 4 bases, with 13 bases sitting between them. CDR1 LNHDA and CDR2 SQIVND come from the germline V gene (reference sequence). This CDR3 spans 14 amino acids.